A selection of T cell receptor beta chains follows, all from one sample in a study of beta chain features in type 1 diabetes. The assay was immunoSEQ multiplex PCR, and TCRdb's table has in-frame clones only and misses some. The sample gives about 250,000 clones, 11% to 15% of which show up once; around 0.03% is in the top ten. The sample consisted of naive CD4+ T cells from blood. The receptors derive from a middle-aged woman in good health. CDR3s include the opening cysteine and the closing phenylalanine or tryptophan. Each record gives: clone size, CDR3 length, V gene, D gene, J gene, CDR3 DNA, CDR3 protein. A D gene is named only where the DNA matches it firmly. Clone size, where shown, is once, few, many, or a class for clones that have expanded.

-	13	TRBV2	TRBD1	TRBJ2-7	TGTGCCAGCATCTCCTGGACAGGGGGCGAGCAGTACTTC	CASISWTGGEQYF
-	14	TRBV7-6	-	TRBJ1-6	TGTGCCAGCAGCTTAGGAGGTTACAATTCACCCCTCCACTTT	CASSLGGYNSPLHF
few	14	TRBV19	TRBD1	TRBJ1-4	TGTGCCAGTAGCATCCCAGGGGGCAGTGAAAAACTGTTTTTT	CASSIPGGSEKLFF
few	14	TRBV12-5	-	TRBJ1-2	TGTGCTAGTGGTTTGGTTATGGAGAACTATGGCTACACCTTC	CASGLVMENYGYTF
few	12	TRBV29-1	-	TRBJ1-4	TGCAGCGCCTCATGGGGGCGAGAAAAACTGTTTTTT	CSASWGREKLFF
few	15	TRBV2	-	TRBJ2-5	TGTGCCAGCAGTGATACGCAGGGGCGCCAAGAGACCCAGTACTTC	CASSDTQGRQETQYF
few	15	TRBV28	-	TRBJ1-1	TGTGCCAGCAGTCCGCCTCAGGGATGGAACACTGAAGCTTTCTTT	CASSPPQGWNTEAFF
few	14	TRBV7-9	TRBD1	TRBJ2-7	TGTGCCAGCAGCTCCGGACAGGGTTGGAACGAGCAGTACTTC	CASSSGQGWNEQYF
few	13	TRBV18	TRBD2	TRBJ2-7	TGTGCCAGCTCACCGGCGGGGGGCGGCGAGCAGTACTTC	CASSPAGGGEQYF
-	12	TRBV19	-	TRBJ1-6	TGTGCCAGTAGTCTCCTCCGGTCACCCCTCCACTTT	CASSLLRSPLHF
-	13	TRBV15	-	TRBJ1-2	TGTGCCACCAGGGCAGGGATTCGGTATGGCTACACCTTC	CATRAGIRYGYTF
-	13	TRBV5-1	-	TRBJ2-1	TGCGCCAGCAAGGGGGTCGGTGCAAACGAGCAGTTCTTC	CASKGVGANEQFF
-	16	TRBV6-5	-	TRBJ2-2	TGTGCCAGCAGTTCTCCTCGCGGGCAAGGGACCGGGGAGCTGTTTTTT	CASSSPRGQGTGELFF
few	14	TRBV6-6	-	TRBJ1-1	TGTGCCAGCAGTTACCTCTCGGGGGACACTGAAGCTTTCTTT	CASSYLSGDTEAFF
few	12	TRBV5-1	-	TRBJ2-7	TGCGCCAGCAGCCTAGGGGTGAACGAGCAGTACTTC	CASSLGVNEQYF
few	14	TRBV6-1	TRBD2	TRBJ2-1	TGTGCCAGCATCTTGGCGGGGGGGCAAAATGAGCAGTTCTTC	CASILAGGQNEQFF
-	13	TRBV18	-	TRBJ1-2	TGTGCCAGCTCACCACCGGGGCAGGATGGCTACACCTTC	CASSPPGQDGYTF
-	15	TRBV5-1	-	TRBJ1-1	TGCGCCAGCAGCTTGGCCGTTGGGGGCCCGGCTGAAGCTTTCTTT	CASSLAVGGPAEAFF
few	19	TRBV19	TRBD1	TRBJ2-6	TGTGCCAGTAGGCCGCCTACGGGACAGCCGCCCTCCGGGGCCAACGTCCTGACTTTC	CASRPPTGQPPSGANVLTF
few	16	TRBV5-1	TRBD2	TRBJ2-2	TGCGCCAGCAGCTTGGACCCCGCCGGGGGGACCGGGGAGCTGTTTTTT	CASSLDPAGGTGELFF
few	15	TRBV11-2	-	TRBJ2-2	TGTGCCAGCAGCGCTCCGGGACAGAACACCGGGGAGCTGTTTTTT	CASSAPGQNTGELFF
-	15	TRBV7-2	-	TRBJ2-3	TGTGCCAGCAGCTTAGTGGGCGGCGGGACAGATACGCAGTATTTT	CASSLVGGGTDTQYF
few	17	TRBV12-5	TRBD2	TRBJ2-7	TGTGCTAGTGGTTATTCGTGGGGACTAGCGGGGGGCTACGAGCAGTACTTC	CASGYSWGLAGGYEQYF
few	13	TRBV2	-	TRBJ1-4	TGTGCCACCTCAGGTGGAACAAGGGAAAAACTGTTTTTT	CATSGGTREKLFF
few	14	TRBV5-1	-	TRBJ1-6	TGCGCCAGCAGCTCGACAGGAGATAATTCACCCCTCCACTTT	CASSSTGDNSPLHF
-	14	TRBV7-2	-	TRBJ2-5	TGTGCCAGCAGCTTAATGACTCTAGAAGAGACCCAGTACTTC	CASSLMTLEETQYF
-	17	TRBV7-9	TRBD2	TRBJ2-5	TGTGCCAGCAGCTTAGGCCTAGCGGGGGGTCTGGGCGAGACCCAGTACTTC	CASSLGLAGGLGETQYF
many	14	TRBV7-2	TRBD1	TRBJ1-2	TGTGCCAGCAGCTTACTGGACAGGGTGGAAGGCTACACCTTC	CASSLLDRVEGYTF
once	15	TRBV6-6	-	TRBJ1-2	TGTGCCAGCAGTTCCCTGACAGGTTTTAACTATGGCTACACCTTC	CASSSLTGFNYGYTF
-	13	TRBV27	-	TRBJ2-3	TGTGCCAGCAGTCCCCCTGTAGGCAGGACGCAGTATTTT	CASSPPVGRTQYF
-	13	TRBV29-1	-	TRBJ1-5	TGCAGCGTTGACAGCCAGCCGGGTCAGCCCCAGCATTTT	CSVDSQPGQPQHF
once	18	TRBV13	TRBD2	TRBJ2-1	TGTGCCAGCAGCTTTTCGCTAGCGGGGGATGACTCCTACAATGAGCAGTTCTTC	CASSFSLAGDDSYNEQFF
-	13	TRBV19	TRBD1	TRBJ2-5	TGTGCCAGTAAAGGGGGCTGGGAGGAGACCCAGTACTTC	CASKGGWEETQYF
few	15	TRBV12-5	-	TRBJ2-5	TGTGCTAGTGGTTTTCTCGGGGGGACACAAGAGACCCAGTACTTC	CASGFLGGTQETQYF
-	15	TRBV9	-	TRBJ1-1	TGTGCCAGCAGCGTCCGGGACACAATGAACACTGAAGCTTTCTTT	CASSVRDTMNTEAFF